This T cell receptor (beta chain) originates from a study of OX40 agonist ivuxolimab in advanced cancers. In the study overall: Patients received ivuxolimab, an intravenous treatment, every 2 weeks at 0.01 to 10 mg/kg. Participants averaged about 66 years of age (range roughly 23 to 90) and were less than 85% male. Prior therapy, whether anti-PD-1, anti-PD-L1 or anti-CTLA-4, was allowed, and 40% had some.

Assay used: immunoSEQ multiplex PCR; TCRdb lists only in-frame clones, some missing. The sample holds 36,000 or so clones, around 77% seen once. The CDR3 consists of 17 residues. V lost 4 bases to trimming and J lost 0 bases; unmatched junction nucleotides: 12. Germline V gives CDR1 GTSNPN, CDR2 SVGIG (reference sequence). A remark on this clone: The antigen is not known.

General study points: Certain nonresponders additionally had low normalized T-cell clonal expansion.

The sample was CD4+ or CD8+ T cells sorted from blood, taken in a trial of the OX40 agonist ivuxolimab. The clonotype comes from an adult with an advanced solid tumor such as melanoma, head and neck, liver or kidney cancer. The chain uses TRBV30 and TRBJ1-5; 7 nucleotides agree with TRBD1. CDR3 in amino acids: CAWTPTGLLYSNQPQHF. DNA of the CDR3: TGTGCCTGGACACCGACAGGGCTTCTTTATAGCAATCAGCCCCAGCATTTT.